This T cell receptor (beta chain) appears in the sequencing data of a study of T cell responses to AZD1222 COVID-19 vaccine. CDR1 and CDR2 from the germline V gene are LGHNA and YSLEER. The length of the CDR3 is 16 residues. Trimming removed 0 bases from V and 1 base from J, with 10 bases in between. This clone was seen once. The target antigen is unknown. Assay: immunoSEQ multiplex PCR; the TCRdb copy retains only in-frame clones and omits some. The sample contains about 110,000 clones, approximately 92% of which appear only once. The study's findings and limits: Reportedly, nearly half the spike-specific TCRs target unmutated variant regions. Spike regions recognized by vaccine-associated CD4 TCRs spanned the protein, led by 160-218 and 743-854. Among the donors, most were white British and more were female, and clonal diversity was possibly underestimated.

The sequencing here drew on peripheral blood, taken 28 days after the second AZD1222 dose. The clonotype originates from an adult who received the AZD1222 COVID-19 vaccine. The chain uses TRBV4-3 and TRBJ1-5, with D maybe TRBD1 (5 bases). The CDR3 DNA follows: TGCGCCAGCAGCCAAGACTCGGGGCTGAGCAATCAGCCCCAGCATTTT. Amino acid sequence: CASSQDSGLSNQPQHF.